This T cell receptor beta chain was captured by sequencing in a study of blood T cell repertoires in COVID-19. The overall study: Sites across the United States, Italy and Spain contributed samples from acute and convalescent COVID-19.

In the original processing: Estimates of nucleated cell counts were drawn from the amplification of reference gene primers. Generated by immunoSEQ multiplex PCR, the TCRdb table keeps only in-frame clones and is missing some. V and J calls and clone size follow that table, whereas D and trimming were derived from the DNA. The table includes some 360,000 clones, around nine tenths detected once. Participants spanned ages about 18 to 90 years and resided in 20 to 25 US areas. Participants' own reports of clinical history determined their cohort assignment. Germline loops: CDR1 MDHEN, CDR2 SYDVKM. Trimming shortened V by 3 bases and J by 4 bases, and 10 bases separated the two germline ends. The CDR3 contains 14 residues. This clone was seen just once. The sample contains more than one DNA sequence encoding this CDR3.

What was sequenced was PBMCs or T cells enriched from blood (not recorded which). The rearrangement links TRBV28 to TRBJ1-3; D is uncertain. The sequence was collected from a woman aged 25 to 39 who had been exposed to COVID-19. The DNA for the CDR3 is TGTGCCAGCAGTTTTACGCCGGGGGGAAACACCATATATTTT. Translating it yields CASSFTPGGNTIYF.